Sequencing of this T cell receptor (beta chain) was carried out in a study of cytotoxic CD8 clonotypes in ibrutinib-treated CLL. Study-level findings and limits: Clonality went up at the time of ibrutinib response, stayed stable in sustained remission, and later dropped back toward its baseline level at progression.

Notes on this clone: Its specificity is not known.

With V trimmed by 3 bases and J by 2 bases, 5 bases remained unmatched. CDR3 size: 15 residues. Germline CDR1 is SGHDT and CDR2 is YYEEEE. Sequencing used immunoSEQ multiplex PCR; TCRdb keeps in-frame clones, though not all of them. The sample includes 330,000 or so clones, over 60% of them seen just once. The receptor was derived from a human donor with chronic lymphocytic leukemia. The sequenced sample was PBMCs, obtained after 36 months of ibrutinib treatment. The chain is built from TRBV5-6 and TRBJ1-2; 9 positions agree with TRBD1. The CDR3 bases are TGTGCCAGCAGCTCCACAGGGGGCGAAAACTATGGCTACACCTTC. It yields the protein CASSSTGGENYGYTF.